This TCR beta chain appears in the sequencing data of a study of T cell responses to AZD1222 COVID-19 vaccine. Comments on this clone: The germline gene is not matched at one end of the junction; a read error may be the cause.

Germline CDR1 is SGHTS and CDR2 is YDEGEE. The CDR3 is 17 amino acids. Method: immunoSEQ multiplex PCR; TCRdb's copy keeps in-frame clones and lacks some. The table shows 60,000 or so clones, with roughly 84% occurring only once. The source material was peripheral blood, sampled on day 0 of AZD1222 vaccination. V usage is TRBV5-8 and J usage is TRBJ2-1; possible D gene TRBD1, 5 bases. The TCR sequence derives from an adult in good health. The CDR3 spells CASNLKLGQGPFNEQFF. In DNA form, the CDR3 reads TGTGCCAGCAACTTGAAATTGGGGCAGGGTCCCTTCAATGAGCAGTTCTTC.